This T cell receptor (beta chain) was sequenced in a study of cytomegalovirus exposure and HLA in healthy donors. Study outcomes and limitations: The HLA-A and HLA-B alleles of most subjects were reportedly predicted accurately from TCR beta sequences. In a later analysis, at a false discovery rate of 0.05, 17,000 or so TCR beta sequences matched HLA alleles. As confirmed in vitro, a few CMV-associated chains were specific for CMV antigens. Most of the TCR beta V segments (in an earlier analysis) were productive either about 87% or about 30% of the time.

The PCR made use of 60 Vbeta and 13 Jbeta primers. Using immunoSEQ multiplex PCR, the repertoire was profiled, and TCRdb retains in-frame clones only, with some absent. Here the sample spans roughly 100,000 clones, 55% to 80% being singletons. This clone was counted only a few times. Its antigen is unidentified. CDR1 is SNHLY, CDR2 FYNNEI, per germline. V shed 5 bases and J shed 8 bases, with 12 bases lying between them. This CDR3 is 12 amino acids long. The source is a human donor in good health. Sequencing was performed on PBMCs. V gene TRBV2 combines with J gene TRBJ1-2; D not certain. The CDR3 nucleotides read TGTGCCAGCAGTCCTGAACTTTCGGGCTACACCTTC. It codes for CASSPELSGYTF.